The sample holds a few counts of the clone carrying this T cell receptor (beta chain). Its cognate antigen is unknown. Donors had nominal health at sampling but likely had unrecorded immune exposures. The germline CDR1 and CDR2 sequences are SNHLY and FYNNEI. With 3 bases clipped from V and 7 bases from J, the junction kept 7 bases outside the gene matches. This CDR3 region has 15 residues. The sample is drawn from a study of cytomegalovirus exposure and HLA in healthy donors. Study-level information: Samples from HLA-typed donors yielded approximately 80 million unique TCRs in an early data release.

Overall study results and limits: DRB1 had the most TCR associations and HLA-C the fewest, a later analysis found, with rates varying by HLA locus. In vitro testing confirmed three CMV-associated chains as specific for CMV antigens.

PCR used 60 Vbeta primers and 13 Jbeta primers. TCRdb's copy holds only in-frame clones and misses some; the assay was immunoSEQ multiplex PCR. The sample includes under 300,000 clones, approximately 82% of them seen just once. The sequence derives from a woman aged 60-75 years in good health and CMV-seropositive. Sequenced sample: PBMCs. The rearrangement uses TRBV2 and TRBJ2-1; the match to TRBD1 covers 9 bases. The CDR3 DNA reads as TGTGCCAGCAGTGATAGGGGACAGGGCGGGAATGAGCAGTTCTTC. Protein product: CASSDRGQGGNEQFF. Combining the CDR3 with reference TRBV2 and TRBJ2-1 gives the whole variable domain EPEVTQTPSHQVTQMGQEVILRCVPISNHLYFYWYRQILGQKVEFLVSFYNNEISEKSEIFDDQFSVERPDGSNFTLKIRSTKLEDSAMYFCASSDRGQGGNEQFFGPGTRLTVL.